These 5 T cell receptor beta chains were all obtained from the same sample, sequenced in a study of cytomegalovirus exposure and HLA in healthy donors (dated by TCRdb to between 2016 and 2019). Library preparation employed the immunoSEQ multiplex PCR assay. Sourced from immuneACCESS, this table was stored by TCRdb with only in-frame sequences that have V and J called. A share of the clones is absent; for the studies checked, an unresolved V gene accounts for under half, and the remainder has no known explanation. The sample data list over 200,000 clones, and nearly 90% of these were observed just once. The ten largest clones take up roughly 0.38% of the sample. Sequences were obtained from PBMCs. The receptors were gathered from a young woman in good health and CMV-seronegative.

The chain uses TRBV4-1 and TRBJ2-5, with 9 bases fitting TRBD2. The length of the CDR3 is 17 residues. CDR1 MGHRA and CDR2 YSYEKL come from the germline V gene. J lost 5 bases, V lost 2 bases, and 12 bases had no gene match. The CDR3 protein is CASSQNLRGGVRETQYF. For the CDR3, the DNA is TGCGCCAGCAGCCAAAATTTGCGGGGGGGCGTGCGTGAGACCCAGTACTTC.

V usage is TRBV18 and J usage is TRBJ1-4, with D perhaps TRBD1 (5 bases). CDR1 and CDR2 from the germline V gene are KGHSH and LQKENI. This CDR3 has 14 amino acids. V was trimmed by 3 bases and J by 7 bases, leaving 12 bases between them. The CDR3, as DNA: TGTGCCAGCTCACCGGACGCCGGGGGTGAAAAACTGTTTTTT. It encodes CASSPDAGGEKLFF.

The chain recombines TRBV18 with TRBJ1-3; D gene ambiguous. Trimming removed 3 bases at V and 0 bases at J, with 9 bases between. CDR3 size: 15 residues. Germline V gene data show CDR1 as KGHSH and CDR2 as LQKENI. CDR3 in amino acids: CASSPSPSSGNTIYF. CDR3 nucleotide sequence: TGTGCCAGCTCACCCTCCCCGAGCTCTGGAAACACCATATATTTT.

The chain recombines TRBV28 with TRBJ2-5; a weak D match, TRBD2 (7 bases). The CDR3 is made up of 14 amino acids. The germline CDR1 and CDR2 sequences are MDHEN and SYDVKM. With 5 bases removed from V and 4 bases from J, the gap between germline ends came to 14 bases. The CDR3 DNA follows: TGTGCCAGCAGTAAGGGGGGGATCGCAGAGACCCAGTACTTC. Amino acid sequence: CASSKGGIAETQYF.

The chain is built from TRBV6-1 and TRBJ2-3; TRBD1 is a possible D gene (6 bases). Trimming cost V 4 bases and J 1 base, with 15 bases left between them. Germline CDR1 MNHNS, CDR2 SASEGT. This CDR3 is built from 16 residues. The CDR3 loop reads CASSGLTGQGTDTQYF. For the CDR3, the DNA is TGTGCCAGCAGTGGACTAACGGGACAAGGCACAGATACGCAGTATTTT.